The entry below gives a single T cell receptor (beta chain) sequence along with its context. Its antigen is unknown. Germline V gene data show CDR1 as SGHRS and CDR2 as YFSETQ. The CDR3 is made up of 16 amino acids. The V and J ends lost 6 bases and 1 base, in that order; junction bases with no gene match: 9. The data are from a study of T cells in narcolepsy. At the level of the study: Healthy controls were enrolled alongside patients with narcolepsy type 1 or type 2. Notes on the study in general: Reportedly, autoreactive clonotypes were serially detected in patients' blood but not controls'.

Clones were sequenced by immunoSEQ multiplex PCR, and TCRdb holds only the in-frame ones, with some missing. Of tens of thousands of clones listed, 55% to 65% are singletons. What was sequenced was memory (CD45RA-) CD4+ T cells from blood. This rearrangement joins TRBV5-1 to TRBJ1-1; 10 bases agree with TRBD1. The origin of this receptor is a human donor in good health. The CDR3 loop reads CASTKGQGTGNTEAFF. The CDR3 DNA follows: TGCGCCAGCACCAAGGGACAGGGGACGGGGAACACTGAAGCTTTCTTT. The complete variable domain, with remaining parts taken from reference TRBV5-1 and TRBJ1-1, reads KAGVTQTPRYLIKTRGQQVTLSCSPISGHRSVSWYQQTPGQGLQFLFEYFSETQRNKGNFPGRFSGRQFSNSRSEMNVSTLELGDSALYLCASTKGQGTGNTEAFFGQGTRLTVV.